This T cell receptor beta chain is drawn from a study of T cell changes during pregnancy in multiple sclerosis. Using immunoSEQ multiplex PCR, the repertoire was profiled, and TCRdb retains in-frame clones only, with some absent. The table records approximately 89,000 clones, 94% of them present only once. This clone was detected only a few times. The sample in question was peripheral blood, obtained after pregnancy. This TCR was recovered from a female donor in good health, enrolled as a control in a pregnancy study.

CDR3 sequence reads: CASSLGGQGVYEQYF. The DNA for the CDR3 is TGTGCCAGCAGTTTAGGAGGACAGGGGGTTTACGAGCAGTACTTC. This rearrangement joins TRBV28 to TRBJ2-7; TRBD1 matches 10 bases. The CDR3 has 15 amino acids. With V trimmed by 2 bases and J by 4 bases, 5 bases remained unmatched. The germline V gene has CDR1 MDHEN and CDR2 SYDVKM.